This TCR beta chain is from a study of T cell changes during pregnancy in multiple sclerosis. This clone was observed a single time. CDR3 length: 16 residues. Germline CDR1 reads ENHRY; CDR2 reads SYGVKD. V was clipped by 4 bases and J by 12 bases, with 24 bases between them. Assay: immunoSEQ multiplex PCR; the TCRdb copy retains only in-frame clones and omits some. The table has tens of thousands of clones, 80% to 95% seen once. V is TRBV10-3 and J is TRBJ2-2; D is possibly TRBD2 (6 bases). The input for sequencing was CD4+ T cells from peripheral blood mononuclear cells, taken in the third trimester of pregnancy. The clonotype was recovered from a female donor with multiple sclerosis, enrolled in a pregnancy study. This chain's CDR3 is CAISAGVGGGDMKLFF. CDR3 sequence (DNA): TGTGCCATCAGTGCGGGGGTTGGGGGAGGCGATATGAAGCTGTTTTTT.